This T cell receptor (beta chain) was captured in a study of CD8 T cells in Susac syndrome. Across the whole study: Patients with Susac syndrome were therapy-naive, taking corticosteroids, with some also receiving intravenous immunoglobulin, or taking intravenous immunoglobulin alone at the time their blood was drawn. Regarding the study as a whole: The study conceded that relatively few individuals underwent its TCR sequencing and HLA analysis.

TEMRA cells were FACS-enriched and CD8+ and CD4+ T cells negatively isolated. With 5 bases removed from V and 7 bases from J, the gap between germline ends came to 18 bases. The V gene's germline CDR1 is SGHVS and CDR2 FQNEAQ. CDR3 length: 15 amino acids. RNA in amounts of roughly 0.5 to 1 ug was reverse transcribed with random hexamers. Multiplex PCR with immunoSEQ amplified the TCR beta CDR3 across 54 Vbeta and 13 Jbeta. TCRdb passed the immunoSEQ multiplex PCR reads through MiXCR, listing each CDR3 protein once. The sample contains under 200,000 distinct CDR3 sequences, around 95% of which appear only once. As to this clonotype: Its antigen is unknown.

The sample comprised CD4+ T cells from PBMCs. This chain joins TRBV7-8 and TRBJ1-5; D is possibly TRBD1 (6 bases). The sequence was obtained from a human donor with Susac syndrome. The DNA for the CDR3 is TGTGCCAGCAGCCTGACACAGGGAAGTGGGCAGCCCCAGCATTTT. Its protein product is CASSLTQGSGQPQHF.